The 18 T cell receptor beta chains presented below share a single source sample, sequenced in a study of blood T cell repertoires in COVID-19 (dated by TCRdb to between 2020 and 2021). The protocol used for the library was the immunoSEQ multiplex PCR assay. TCRdb provides this immuneACCESS table in a form limited to in-frame rearrangements. Some clones are lacking; in checked studies, under half of them reflect an unresolved V gene, and why the rest are absent is not known. Present in this sample are approximately 200,000 clones, approximately 83% of which were seen just once. Roughly 3.5% of the sample belongs to the ten largest clones. Material: peripheral blood. Receptors originate from a man between 60 and 75 years old with acute or convalescent COVID-19.

This chain connects TRBV5-1 to TRBJ2-3, with 7 positions matching TRBD2. The CDR3 sequence is 17 residues long. V was pared by 0 bases and J by 2 bases, with 9 bases of the junction left unmatched. Germline assignment: CDR1 SGHRS and CDR2 YFSETQ. CDR3 coding DNA: TGCGCCAGCAGCTTGGCCTGGGCGGGAGCGGACACAGATACGCAGTATTTT. Amino acids: CASSLAWAGADTDTQYF.

The genes are TRBV4-1 and TRBJ1-4, with D possibly matching TRBD1 (5 bases). V was clipped by 0 bases and J by 8 bases, with 13 bases between them. Per germline, CDR1 MGHRA and CDR2 YSYEKL. The CDR3 consists of 15 residues. The CDR3 loop reads CASSQDRGWEEKLFF. CDR3 DNA sequence: TGCGCCAGCAGCCAAGATCGGGGGTGGGAAGAAAAACTGTTTTTT.

V gene TRBV2 combines with J gene TRBJ1-2; D is uncertain. Trimming removed 3 bases at V and 4 bases at J, with 12 bases between. Germline-derived CDR1 and CDR2 are SNHLY and FYNNEI. The CDR3 length is 14 residues. CDR3 in DNA: TGTGCCAGCAGTGAGGCAGCGGGTCTCTATGGCTACACCTTC. Translating gives CASSEAAGLYGYTF.

The CDR3 reads CASSVGEREYHNEQFF. CDR3 bases: TGTGCCAGCAGCGTAGGGGAGCGGGAGTACCACAATGAGCAGTTCTTC. This chain joins TRBV9 and TRBJ2-1, with 8 bases aligning to TRBD2. Germline trimming cut 0 bases from V and 5 bases from J; bases unmatched to any gene: 7. The CDR3 has 16 residues. Germline V gene data show CDR1 as SGDLS and CDR2 as YYNGEE.

This clone showed up just a few times. The rearrangement links TRBV4-2 to TRBJ2-7; a possible D gene is TRBD2 (6 bases). The CDR3 is made up of 17 amino acids. From germline, CDR1 is LGHNA and CDR2 YNFKEQ. Deletions cut 0 bases from V and 3 bases from J, with 18 bases between. CDR3 sequence: CASSQEVGRGELYEQYF. CDR3 DNA: TGTGCCAGCAGCCAAGAAGTTGGGCGGGGCGAACTCTACGAGCAGTACTTC.

V usage is TRBV7-9 and J usage is TRBJ2-7; 9 bases line up with TRBD2. CDR3 size: 17 residues. Germline CDR1 reads SEHNR; CDR2 reads FQNEAQ (reference sequence). Losses at the gene ends were 0 bases for V and 5 bases for J; bases not matched to a gene: 11. The CDR3 DNA is TGTGCCAGCAGCTTAGCGGCTAGCGGGACGGATGTTGACGAGCAGTACTTC. Translation: CASSLAASGTDVDEQYF.

This clone was seen a few times. V gene TRBV5-1 combines with J gene TRBJ1-5; D unclear. Trimming cost V 0 bases and J 1 base, with 8 bases left between them. Germline CDR1 and CDR2: SGHRS and YFSETQ. This CDR3 spans 15 amino acids. For the CDR3, the DNA is TGCGCCAGCAGCTTGGAAAGCGGCAGCAATCAGCCCCAGCATTTT. Translation gives CASSLESGSNQPQHF.

V and J are TRBV19 and TRBJ1-2; D might be TRBD1 (5 bases). CDR3 length equals 15 residues. Trimming took 5 bases from V and 7 from J, leaving 20 bases between them. Looked up from germline, CDR1 is LNHDA and CDR2 is SQIVND (reference sequence). The chain's CDR3 is CASSLGPHIQGGYTF. The DNA for the CDR3 is TGTGCCAGTAGTCTCGGGCCCCATATTCAGGGTGGCTACACCTTC.

The chain is built from TRBV19 and TRBJ2-1, with D unresolved. Trimming left V 3 bases short and J 10 bases short, with 13 bases between. The CDR3 covers 13 residues. Looked up from germline, CDR1 is LNHDA and CDR2 is SQIVND (reference sequence). The CDR3 coding sequence is TGTGCCAGTAGTATTAAGACGTCGACAGAGCAGTTCTTC. Its translation: CASSIKTSTEQFF.

The genes are TRBV19 and TRBJ2-4; D may be TRBD1 (6 bases). The germline V gene encodes CDR1 LNHDA and CDR2 SQIVND (reference sequence). This CDR3 has 16 residues. V was pared by 3 bases and J by 0 bases, with 12 bases between. The CDR3 DNA sequence: TGTGCCAGTAGTATTGGGGCAGGGGTAGCCAAAAACATTCAGTACTTC. It translates to CASSIGAGVAKNIQYF.

This chain connects TRBV7-9 to TRBJ1-1, with TRBD1 as a possible D gene (5 bases). CDR1 SEHNR and CDR2 FQNEAQ come from the germline V gene (reference sequence). The V and J ends lost 3 bases and 4 bases respectively, with 12 bases between them. The CDR3 runs 14 residues. CDR3 DNA: TGTGCCAGCAGCTTTGGGGGAGGGAGCACTGAAGCTTTCTTT. It is translated as CASSFGGGSTEAFF.

This clone was counted once. The genes are TRBV7-2 and TRBJ2-4, with D tentatively TRBD1 (7 bases). The V end was cut by 1 base, the J end by 1 base, with 14 bases between. Looked up from germline, CDR1 is SGHTA and CDR2 is FQGNSA. This CDR3 is 17 amino acids long. CDR3 amino acids: CASSLVSTGRAKNIQYF. In DNA, the CDR3 is TGTGCCAGCAGCTTAGTGTCGACAGGGAGGGCCAAAAACATTCAGTACTTC.

This clone came up once. The chain has TRBV19 and TRBJ1-5, with 7 bases that match TRBD1. The germline CDR1 and CDR2 sequences are LNHDA and SQIVND (reference sequence). The CDR3 loop spans 16 amino acids. Trimming removed 10 bases from V and 7 bases from J; junction bases left unmatched: 19. The CDR3 spells CATGTGVNVYWQPQHF. In DNA, the CDR3 is TGTGCCACCGGCACAGGGGTCAACGTCTACTGGCAGCCCCAGCATTTT.

The chain recombines TRBV24-1 with TRBJ2-3; 8 positions agree with TRBD1. The CDR3 is 14 amino acids. The junction had 3 bases not matched to a gene; V was cut back by 4 bases and J by 4 bases. In germline, CDR1 is KGHDR, CDR2 SFDVKD. CDR3 sequence (DNA): TGTGCCACCAGTGACGGACAGGGTTCAGATACGCAGTATTTT. Its protein is CATSDGQGSDTQYF.

V and J are TRBV4-1 and TRBJ1-3; a weak D match, TRBD1 (5 bases). The CDR3 consists of 15 residues. CDR1 is MGHRA, CDR2 YSYEKL, per germline. Trimming removed 4 bases from V and 2 bases from J, with 12 bases in between. The chain's CDR3 is CASSLTDMTGNTIYF. CDR3 nucleotide sequence: TGCGCCAGCAGCCTGACAGATATGACTGGAAACACCATATATTTT.

The rearrangement uses TRBV5-6 and TRBJ2-7; D gene unclear. Germline-derived CDR1 and CDR2 are SGHDT and YYEEEE. The V end was cut by 4 bases, the J end by 0 bases, with 8 bases between. The CDR3 is made up of 13 amino acids. CDR3: CASSGLSSYEQYF. CDR3 DNA: TGTGCCAGCAGCGGTTTGAGCTCCTACGAGCAGTACTTC.

The chain employs TRBV18 and TRBJ1-1, with 9 bases that match TRBD1. CDR3 length: 16 amino acids. The V gene's germline CDR1 is KGHSH and CDR2 LQKENI. Losses at the gene ends were 2 bases for V and 1 base for J; bases not matched to a gene: 5. CDR3 sequence (DNA): TGTGCCAGCTCACCATGGGAGGACAGGGGGAACACTGAAGCTTTCTTT. Protein sequence: CASSPWEDRGNTEAFF.

The V gene is TRBV6-2 or TRBV6-3, the J gene TRBJ2-1, with 8 bases identical to TRBD2. Germline CDR1 reads MNHEY; CDR2 reads SVGEGT. Germline trimming cut 2 bases from V and 4 bases from J; bases unmatched to any gene: 19. CDR3 size: 20 residues. The CDR3 is CASSYPPGGTGGLRYNEQFF. The CDR3 nucleotides read TGTGCCAGCAGTTACCCACCCGGGGGAACGGGAGGGCTAAGATACAATGAGCAGTTCTTC.